This T cell receptor beta chain was documented in a study of T cells in Graves' hyperthyroidism and ophthalmopathy (dated by TCRdb to the late 2010s). Regarding the research as a whole: Peripheral blood samples were taken at initial diagnosis, before any treatment was given. The roughly 100 discovery patients were randomly divided into training and test sets at a 7:3 ratio. TCR V-J signatures able to tell the groups apart were searched for in a discovery cohort of 90 to 100 patients, of whom around 43 had Graves' ophthalmopathy and about 60 had stable Graves' hyperthyroidism. The paper describes TCR Vbeta CDR3 sequencing of 140 or so peripheral blood samples, made up of some 40 ophthalmopathy patients, around 73 hyperthyroidism patients and 17 progressor patients. In addition, the study compared T-cell repertoires in thyroid tissue and in blood from roughly six Graves' hyperthyroidism patients. Whether ophthalmopathy could be predicted prospectively was tested in an independent validation cohort made up of under 20 hyperthyroidism patients plus 17 patients who later progressed to ophthalmopathy. After blood sampling, hyperthyroidism patients were treated with methimazole at a starting dose of 30 mg daily, and ophthalmopathy patients were treated with high-dose intravenous methylprednisolone. The full study reports these points: Ophthalmopathy was separated from stable hyperthyroidism by a 13 V-J signature model, with around 90% sensitivity and about 81% specificity obtained in cross-validation and 80%/75% obtained in testing. In validation, the model predicted progression to ophthalmopathy with 65% to 71% sensitivity and 72% to 85% specificity, a median of 6.5 months before onset. Blood samples also contained most of the expanded thyroid clonotypes (frequency above 0.001), which suggests that blood repertoires may reflect thyroid immune responses. Sample size was not statistically predetermined, and investigators were not blinded to group allocation.

The table lists this clonotype with a few counts. The antigen it binds to is not known. No per-base quality is available; no much larger clone lies one base away. From cysteine to phenylalanine, the CDR3 is 16 amino acids long. The only DNA kept is the CDR3, 48 bases in frame from the first base. V ends up 0 bases short and J 4 bases short, with an unmatched junction base count of 2. CDR1 is given as LGHNA and CDR2 as YNFKEQ, both from the germline V gene. The TCR beta CDR3 regions were amplified from the RNA transcripts. For the first round of RT-PCR on the TCR CDR3, the HTBI primer set was used together with the Qiagen OneStep RT-PCR kit. Libraries were constructed in a second round of multiplex PCR, after which size selection and purification were performed. Sequencing of the libraries was done on an Illumina HiSeq2000 using paired-end 100 bp reads. The original pipeline was this. SOAPnuke was used to process the raw data, with reads discarded if the reads contained adapters or uncalled bases, had a mean Phred below 15, or lacked an exact constant-primer or identifier match. High-quality paired reads were merged with COPE v1.2.5, and unique nucleotide sequences were defined as clonotypes. Clonotypes were aligned to IMGT TRBV, TRBD and TRBJ reference segments using MiTCR v1.1. Only V-J combinations with frequency above 0.0001, covering roughly 99% of repertoires, were analysed. A TCS score was defined as the ratio between F50 (clonal expansion) and ExV (chaos), using BLOSUM62-based TCRdist between CDR3 peptides within each V-J. Welch's t-statistics and random forest reduced just over 500 V-J features to roughly 13, which were used in a naive Bayes classifier (R e1071). TCRdb's own reprocessing of the public reads used fastp at Q25 and MiXCR and kept productive beta chains. Each CDR3 protein appears once, grouped with its most common genes and DNA. The V and J calls and clone size come from TCRdb's table, not from the authors' own analysis. Present in this sample are around 690,000 distinct CDR3 sequences, 15% to 20% of which were seen just once. The ten largest clones add up to less than 20% of the sample.

Stable Graves' hyperthyroidism was defined as the absence of progression to ophthalmopathy over 18 months of follow-up. Hyperthyroidism patients were newly diagnosed, had a disease duration of under 2 months, and were aged 18 to 65 years. Patients with uncontrolled infections, other autoimmune diseases, pregnancy or lactation were excluded. Clinical symptoms, serum thyroxine and TRAb, thyroid ultrasound, and orbital computed tomography formed the basis for the diagnoses. Ficoll-Paque density gradient centrifugation was used to isolate PBMCs from 10 ml of fresh peripheral blood. Trizol reagent was used to extract total RNA, and RNA quality was then checked on an Agilent 2100 Bioanalyzer.

The sequencing input was blood. The receptor chain draws on TRBV4-2 and TRBJ2-1; the junction holds 11 bases that match TRBD2. The sequence came from a man over 45 with Graves' hyperthyroidism. The CDR3 protein: CASSQEGTSGYNEQFF. The sequence in DNA is TGTGCCAGCAGCCAAGAGGGGACTAGCGGATACAATGAGCAGTTCTTC.